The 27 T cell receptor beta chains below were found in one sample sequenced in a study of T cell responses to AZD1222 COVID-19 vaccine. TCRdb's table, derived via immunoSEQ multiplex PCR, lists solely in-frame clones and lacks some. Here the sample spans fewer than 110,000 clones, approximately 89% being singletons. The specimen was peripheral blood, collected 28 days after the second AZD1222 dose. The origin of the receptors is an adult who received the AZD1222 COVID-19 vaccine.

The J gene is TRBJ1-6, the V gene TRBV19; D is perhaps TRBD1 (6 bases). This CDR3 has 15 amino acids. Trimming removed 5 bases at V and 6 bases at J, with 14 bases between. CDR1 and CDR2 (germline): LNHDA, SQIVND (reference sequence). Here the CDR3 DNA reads TGTGCCAGTAGTCCTGGGGAGGGGGGTAATTCACCCCTCCACTTT. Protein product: CASSPGEGGNSPLHF.

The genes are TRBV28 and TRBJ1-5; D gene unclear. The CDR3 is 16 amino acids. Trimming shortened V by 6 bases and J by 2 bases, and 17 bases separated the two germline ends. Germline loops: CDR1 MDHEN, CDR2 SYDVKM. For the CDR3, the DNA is TGTGCCAGCAGCCCCCAGGAGTGGGATGGCAATCAGCCCCAGCATTTT. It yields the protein CASSPQEWDGNQPQHF.

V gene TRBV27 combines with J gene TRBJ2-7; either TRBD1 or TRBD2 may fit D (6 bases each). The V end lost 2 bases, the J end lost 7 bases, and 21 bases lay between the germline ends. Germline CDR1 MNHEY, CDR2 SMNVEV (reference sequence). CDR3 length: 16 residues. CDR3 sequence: CASSLQRGLAIGEQYF. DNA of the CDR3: TGTGCCAGCAGTTTACAACGGGGGCTAGCGATTGGTGAGCAGTACTTC.

The CDR3 here is CASSLMTGPNTEAFF. Written as DNA, the CDR3 is TGTGCCAGCAGTTTAATGACGGGCCCGAACACTGAAGCTTTCTTT. This chain links TRBV27 with TRBJ1-1; D is ambiguous. CDR1 MNHEY and CDR2 SMNVEV come from the germline V gene (reference sequence). Trimming removed 2 bases at V and 1 base at J, with 11 bases between. The CDR3 consists of 15 residues.

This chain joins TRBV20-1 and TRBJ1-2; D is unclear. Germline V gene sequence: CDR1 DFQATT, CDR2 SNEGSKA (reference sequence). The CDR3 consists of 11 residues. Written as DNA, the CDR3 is TGCAGCATCGGAGGAGTGAGTGGCTACACCTTC. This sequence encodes CSIGGVSGYTF.

The CDR3 here is CASGQRDQPQHF. CDR3 sequence (DNA): TGTGCCAGCGGACAGAGGGATCAGCCCCAGCATTTT. The chain employs TRBV6-5 and TRBJ1-5; maybe TRBD1 (6 bases). CDR1 is MNHEY, CDR2 SVGAGI, per germline. The CDR3 length is 12 residues. V was clipped by 8 bases and J by 5 bases, with 10 bases between them.

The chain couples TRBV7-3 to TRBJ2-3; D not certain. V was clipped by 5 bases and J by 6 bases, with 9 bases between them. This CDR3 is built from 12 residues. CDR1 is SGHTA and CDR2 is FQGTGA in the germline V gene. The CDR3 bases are TGTGCCAGCAGCCTCAGTGCCGATACGCAGTATTTT. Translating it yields CASSLSADTQYF.

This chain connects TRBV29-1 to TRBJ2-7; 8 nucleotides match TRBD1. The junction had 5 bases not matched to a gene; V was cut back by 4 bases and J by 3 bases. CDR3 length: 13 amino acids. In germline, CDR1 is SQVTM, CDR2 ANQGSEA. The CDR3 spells CSVVFRGLYEQYF. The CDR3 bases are TGCAGCGTTGTCTTCAGGGGGCTCTACGAGCAGTACTTC.

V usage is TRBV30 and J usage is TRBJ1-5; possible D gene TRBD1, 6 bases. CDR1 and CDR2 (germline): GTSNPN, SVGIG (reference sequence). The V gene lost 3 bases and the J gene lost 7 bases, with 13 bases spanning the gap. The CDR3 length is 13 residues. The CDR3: CAWSGEQGQPQHF. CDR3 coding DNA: TGTGCCTGGAGCGGAGAACAGGGCCAGCCCCAGCATTTT.

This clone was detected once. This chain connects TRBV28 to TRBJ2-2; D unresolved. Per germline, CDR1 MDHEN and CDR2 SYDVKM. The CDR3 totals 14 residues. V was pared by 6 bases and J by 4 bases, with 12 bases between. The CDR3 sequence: CASRFGPITGELFF. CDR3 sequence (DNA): TGTGCCAGCAGGTTTGGTCCGATCACCGGGGAGCTGTTTTTT.

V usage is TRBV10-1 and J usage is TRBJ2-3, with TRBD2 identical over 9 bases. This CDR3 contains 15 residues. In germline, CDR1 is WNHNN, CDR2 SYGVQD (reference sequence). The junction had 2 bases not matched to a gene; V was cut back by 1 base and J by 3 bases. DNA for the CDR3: TGCGCCAGCAGTGAGTTGGGACTAGCAACAGATACGCAGTATTTT. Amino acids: CASSELGLATDTQYF.

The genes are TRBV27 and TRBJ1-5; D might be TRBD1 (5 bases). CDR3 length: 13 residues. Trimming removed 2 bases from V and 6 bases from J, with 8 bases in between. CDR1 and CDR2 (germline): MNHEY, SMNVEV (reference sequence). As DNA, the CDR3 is TGTGCCAGCAGTTTAATGGGGACTCAGCCCCAGCATTTT. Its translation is CASSLMGTQPQHF.

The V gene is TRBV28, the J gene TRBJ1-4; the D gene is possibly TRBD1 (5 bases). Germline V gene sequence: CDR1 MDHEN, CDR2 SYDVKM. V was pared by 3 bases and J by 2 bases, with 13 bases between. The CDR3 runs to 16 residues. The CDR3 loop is CASSFWRGLTNEKLFF. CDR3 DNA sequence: TGTGCCAGCAGTTTCTGGAGGGGATTGACTAATGAAAAACTGTTTTTT.

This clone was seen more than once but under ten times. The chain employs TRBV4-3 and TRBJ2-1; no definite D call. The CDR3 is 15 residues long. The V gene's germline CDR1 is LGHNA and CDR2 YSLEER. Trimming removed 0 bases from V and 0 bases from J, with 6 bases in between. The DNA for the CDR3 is TGCGCCAGCAGCCAAGACCCAAGCTCCTACAATGAGCAGTTCTTC. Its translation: CASSQDPSSYNEQFF.

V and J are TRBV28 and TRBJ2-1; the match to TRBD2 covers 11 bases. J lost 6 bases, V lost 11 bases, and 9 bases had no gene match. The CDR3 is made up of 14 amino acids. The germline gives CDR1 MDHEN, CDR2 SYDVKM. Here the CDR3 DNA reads TGTGCCGCAGGAGGTCTAGCGGGAGGCAATGAGCAGTTCTTC. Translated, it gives CAAGGLAGGNEQFF.

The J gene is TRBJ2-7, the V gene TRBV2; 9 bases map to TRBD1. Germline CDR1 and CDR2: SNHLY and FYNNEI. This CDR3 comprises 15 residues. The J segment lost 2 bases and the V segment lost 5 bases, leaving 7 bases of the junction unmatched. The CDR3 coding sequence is TGTGCCAGCAGTACCGAGGGGACAGGGCCCTACGAGCAGTACTTC. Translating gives CASSTEGTGPYEQYF.

Here the CDR3 DNA reads TGTGCCAGCAGCTCTCCTACCGGGACAGGGGCCTACGAGCAGTACTTC. It is translated as CASSSPTGTGAYEQYF. The chain carries TRBV9 and TRBJ2-7; 10 bases are a match to TRBD1. The V gene's germline CDR1 is SGDLS and CDR2 YYNGEE. With 4 bases clipped from V and 2 bases from J, the junction kept 9 bases outside the gene matches. This CDR3 is built from 16 residues.

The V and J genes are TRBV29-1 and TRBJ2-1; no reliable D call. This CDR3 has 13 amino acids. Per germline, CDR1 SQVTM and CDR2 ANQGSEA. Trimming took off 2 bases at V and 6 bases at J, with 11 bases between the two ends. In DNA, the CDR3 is TGCAGCGTTGAAACAAGAGCAGTCAATGAGCAGTTCTTC. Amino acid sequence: CSVETRAVNEQFF.

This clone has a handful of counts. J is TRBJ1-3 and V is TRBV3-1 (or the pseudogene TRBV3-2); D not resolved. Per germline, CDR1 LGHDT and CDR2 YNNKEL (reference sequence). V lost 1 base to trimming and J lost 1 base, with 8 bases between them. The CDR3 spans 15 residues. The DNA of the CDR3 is TGTGCCAGCAGCCAAGGGACTCGGTCTGGAAACACCATATATTTT. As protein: CASSQGTRSGNTIYF.

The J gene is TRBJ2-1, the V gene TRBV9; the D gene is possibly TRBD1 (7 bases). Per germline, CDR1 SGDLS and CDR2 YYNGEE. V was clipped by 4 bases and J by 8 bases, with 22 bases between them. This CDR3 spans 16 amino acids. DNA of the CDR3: TGTGCCAGCAGCCCCAAGTGGAGGGGGCCGTTTGATGAGCAGTTCTTC. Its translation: CASSPKWRGPFDEQFF. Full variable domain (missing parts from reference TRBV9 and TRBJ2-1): DSGVTQTPKHLITATGQRVTLRCSPRSGDLSVYWYQQSLDQGLQFLIQYYNGEERAKGNILERFSAQQFPDLHSELNLSSLELGDSALYFCASSPKWRGPFDEQFFGPGTRLTVL.

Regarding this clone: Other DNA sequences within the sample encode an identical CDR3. CDR3 in DNA: TGTGCCAGCAGTGAAAGGGAGACCCAGTACTTC. As protein: CASSERETQYF. The rearrangement joins TRBV2 to TRBJ2-5; D gene unclear. Trimming cost V 2 bases and J 5 bases, with 3 bases left between them. The CDR3 contains 11 residues. Per germline, CDR1 SNHLY and CDR2 FYNNEI.

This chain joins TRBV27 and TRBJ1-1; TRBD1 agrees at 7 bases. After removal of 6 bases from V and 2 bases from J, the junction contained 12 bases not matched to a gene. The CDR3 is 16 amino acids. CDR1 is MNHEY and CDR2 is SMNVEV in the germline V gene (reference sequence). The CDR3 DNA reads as TGTGCCAGCAGATCCTTTCTTGGGACAGCAAACACTGAAGCTTTCTTT. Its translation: CASRSFLGTANTEAFF.

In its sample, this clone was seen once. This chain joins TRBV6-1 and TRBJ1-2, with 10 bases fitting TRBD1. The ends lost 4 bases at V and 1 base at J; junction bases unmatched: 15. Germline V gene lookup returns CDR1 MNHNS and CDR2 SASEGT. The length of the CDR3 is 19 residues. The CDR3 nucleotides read TGTGCCAGCAGTGCAAAGACAGGGGGCCCCCTCAACAATAACTATGGCTACACCTTC. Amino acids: CASSAKTGGPLNNNYGYTF.

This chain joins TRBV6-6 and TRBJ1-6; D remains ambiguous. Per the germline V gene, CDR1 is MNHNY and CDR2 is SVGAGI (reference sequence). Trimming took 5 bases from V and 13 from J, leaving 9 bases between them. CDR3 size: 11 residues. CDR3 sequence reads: CASSASGPLHF. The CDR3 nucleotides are TGTGCCAGCAGTGCCTCTGGTCCCCTCCACTTT.

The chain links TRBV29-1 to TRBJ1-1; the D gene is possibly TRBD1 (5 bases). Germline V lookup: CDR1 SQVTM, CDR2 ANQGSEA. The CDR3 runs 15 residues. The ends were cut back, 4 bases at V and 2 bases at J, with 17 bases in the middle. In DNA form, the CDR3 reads TGCAGCGTTGTGGGGAACAGAGGGGTTAACACTGAAGCTTTCTTT. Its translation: CSVVGNRGVNTEAFF.

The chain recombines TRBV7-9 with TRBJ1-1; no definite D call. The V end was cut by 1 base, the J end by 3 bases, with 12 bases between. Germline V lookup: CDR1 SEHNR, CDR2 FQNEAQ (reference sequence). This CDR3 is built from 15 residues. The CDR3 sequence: CASSLGRSEYTEAFF. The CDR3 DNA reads TGTGCCAGCAGCTTAGGAAGGAGCGAATACACTGAAGCTTTCTTT.

The CDR3 reads CASTRLAGGSKEGTQYF. CDR3 nucleotides: TGTGCCAGCACCCGACTAGCGGGGGGCTCAAAGGAAGGGACCCAGTACTTC. This chain uses TRBV2 with TRBJ2-5; 13 bases fit TRBD2. V shed 7 bases, J shed 7 bases, and the junction held 15 bases outside the gene matches. This CDR3 comprises 17 residues. The germline V gene has CDR1 SNHLY and CDR2 FYNNEI.